Below, 26 T cell receptor beta chains from the same sample are listed, as sequenced in a study of blood T cell repertoires in COVID-19. Data came from immunoSEQ multiplex PCR; TCRdb stores just in-frame clones and leaves some out. The table lists over 100,000 clones, roughly 91% of them singletons, with roughly 4% in the top ten. Sequenced input: peripheral blood. These receptors were taken from a man aged 55 to 70 with COVID-19, enrolled during active disease.

This chain joins TRBV27 and TRBJ1-2; 8 nucleotides agree with TRBD1. The CDR3 is 17 residues long. V trimming: 5 bases; J trimming: 4 bases; junction bases outside the gene matches: 15. In germline, CDR1 is MNHEY, CDR2 SMNVEV (reference sequence). CDR3 residues: CASSQYRQGTGGYGYTF. CDR3 coding DNA: TGTGCCAGCAGTCAATACCGACAGGGGACGGGAGGCTATGGCTACACCTTC.

This clone has only one observation. The V call is TRBV7-2, the J call TRBJ1-2; 7 nucleotides line up with TRBD1. This CDR3 spans 17 amino acids. Unmatched junction bases numbered 16, after V lost 5 bases and J lost 4 bases. The germline CDR1 and CDR2 sequences are SGHTA and FQGNSA. The CDR3 region is CASSPMVGTARFYGYTF. CDR3 DNA: TGTGCCAGCAGCCCCATGGTTGGGACAGCGCGATTCTATGGCTACACCTTC.

This chain connects TRBV19 to TRBJ2-7, with D hard to call. Germline V gene data show CDR1 as LNHDA and CDR2 as SQIVND (reference sequence). The V gene lost 4 bases and the J gene lost 0 bases, with 10 bases spanning the gap. The CDR3 is made up of 14 amino acids. CDR3 coding DNA: TGTGCCAGTAGTAGAGAGCCTAGCTCCTACGAGCAGTACTTC. This sequence encodes CASSREPSSYEQYF.

The chain carries TRBV7-3 and TRBJ1-1; the match to TRBD1 covers 10 bases. V was clipped by 5 bases and J by 3 bases; unmatched bases: 6. The CDR3 sequence is 15 residues long. Germline V lookup: CDR1 SGHTA, CDR2 FQGTGA. The CDR3 region is CASSAIGQGDTEAFF. The CDR3 nucleotides read TGTGCCAGCAGCGCTATAGGACAGGGGGACACTGAAGCTTTCTTT. Drawing the rest from reference TRBV7-3 and TRBJ1-1, the complete variable domain is GAGVSQTPSNKVTEKGKYVELRCDPISGHTALYWYRQSLGQGPEFLIYFQGTGAADDSGLPNDRFFAVRPEGSVSTLKIQRTERGDSAVYLCASSAIGQGDTEAFFGQGTRLTVV.

This rearrangement joins TRBV6-2 or TRBV6-3 to TRBJ2-1; 10 positions match TRBD2. Germline CDR1 and CDR2: MNHEY and SVGEGT. The length of the CDR3 is 17 residues. V lost 2 bases to trimming and J lost 3 bases; unmatched junction nucleotides: 7. The CDR3 spells CASSYARTSGDYNEQFF. CDR3 bases: TGTGCCAGCAGTTACGCGAGGACTAGCGGAGACTACAATGAGCAGTTCTTC.

This chain uses TRBV5-5 with TRBJ2-2, with no clear D. The V gene lost 0 bases and the J gene lost 0 bases, with 6 bases spanning the gap. Germline V gene lookup returns CDR1 SGHKS and CDR2 YYEKEE (reference sequence). The CDR3 is 15 amino acids. CDR3: CASSLVASNTGELFF. The CDR3 DNA sequence: TGTGCCAGCAGCTTGGTGGCTTCGAACACCGGGGAGCTGTTTTTT. Drawing the rest from reference TRBV5-5 and TRBJ2-2, the complete variable domain is DAGVTQSPTHLIKTRGQQVTLRCSPISGHKSVSWYQQVLGQGPQFIFQYYEKEERGRGNFPDRFSARQFPNYSSELNVNALLLGDSALYLCASSLVASNTGELFFGEGSRLTVL.

V gene TRBV12-3 or TRBV12-4 combines with J gene TRBJ2-2; 9 bases match TRBD1. CDR3 length: 13 amino acids. After removal of 10 bases from V and 7 bases from J, the junction contained 7 bases not matched to a gene. This CDR3 reads CATGQGRNGELFF. CDR3 sequence (DNA): TGTGCCACCGGACAGGGGAGGAACGGGGAGCTGTTTTTT.

The V gene is TRBV30, the J gene TRBJ2-2, with D unclear. This CDR3 comprises 14 residues. Per the germline V gene, CDR1 is GTSNPN and CDR2 is SVGIG (reference sequence). V dropped 5 bases and J dropped 1 base, with 11 bases sitting between them. The CDR3 sequence is CAWCRVMNTGELFF. CDR3 DNA sequence: TGTGCCTGGTGTCGGGTCATGAACACCGGGGAGCTGTTTTTT.

The chain recombines TRBV7-7 with TRBJ2-2; D ambiguous. CDR3 length equals 12 residues. V was cut by 5 bases and J by 6 bases, with 7 bases left in between. In germline, CDR1 is SSHAT, CDR2 FNYEAQ (reference sequence). The CDR3 DNA follows: TGTGCCAGCAGCGGTAGCCCCGGGGAGCTGTTTTTT. Translation gives CASSGSPGELFF. Variable domain in full (rest from reference TRBV7-7 and TRBJ2-2): GAGVSQSPRYKVTKRGQDVTLRCDPISSHATLYWYQQALGQGPEFLTYFNYEAQPDKSGLPSDRFSAERPEGSISTLTIQRTEQRDSAMYRCASSGSPGELFFGEGSRLTVL.

This rearrangement joins TRBV2 to TRBJ1-5, with a possible D match to TRBD1 (5 bases). Germline CDR1 is SNHLY and CDR2 is FYNNEI. V lost 9 bases and J 2 bases, leaving 11 bases between the germline ends. CDR3 size: 13 residues. This CDR3 is CASQGSGNQPQHF. The CDR3 DNA reads as TGTGCCAGTCAGGGAAGCGGCAATCAGCCCCAGCATTTT.

V and J are TRBV7-3 and TRBJ2-1; D unresolved. The CDR3 spans 15 residues. The germline V gene has CDR1 SGHTA and CDR2 FQGTGA. V lost 1 base, J lost 0 bases, and 7 bases lay in between. The CDR3 reads CASSLSPSSYNEQFF. CDR3 bases: TGTGCCAGCAGCTTAAGTCCCAGCTCCTACAATGAGCAGTTCTTC.

This rearrangement joins TRBV5-1 to TRBJ2-7; D not resolved. The CDR3 spans 12 residues. The V end was cut by 0 bases, the J end by 4 bases, with 5 bases between. The germline V gene encodes CDR1 SGHRS and CDR2 YFSETQ. The CDR3 reads CASSLGAYEQYF. CDR3 sequence (DNA): TGCGCCAGCAGCTTGGGGGCATACGAGCAGTACTTC.

The chain's CDR3 is CASSSQGSWEEKLFF. CDR3 coding DNA: TGCGCCAGCAGCTCACAGGGGTCTTGGGAAGAAAAACTGTTTTTT. The V and J genes are TRBV5-1 and TRBJ1-4, with 7 positions matching TRBD1. There are 15 residues in the CDR3. Germline loops: CDR1 SGHRS, CDR2 YFSETQ. V was pared by 3 bases and J by 8 bases, with 10 bases of the junction left unmatched.

This clone has just one count. V gene TRBV5-6 combines with J gene TRBJ1-2, with 11 bases fitting TRBD1. J gave up 6 bases and V 3 bases, and 7 bases lay outside the gene matches. The CDR3 is 15 residues long. Per germline, CDR1 SGHDT and CDR2 YYEEEE. CDR3 region: CASSSPSGQGDGYTF. The CDR3 bases are TGTGCCAGCAGCTCCCCATCGGGACAGGGGGATGGCTACACCTTC. The whole variable domain, remainder taken from reference TRBV5-6 and TRBJ1-2, is DAGVTQSPTHLIKTRGQQVTLRCSPKSGHDTVSWYQQALGQGPQFIFQYYEEEERQRGNFPDRFSGHQFPNYSSELNVNALLLGDSALYLCASSSPSGQGDGYTFGSGTRLTVV.

The chain recombines TRBV5-4 with TRBJ2-7, with TRBD2 as a possible D gene (6 bases). This CDR3 spans 15 amino acids. V was cut by 6 bases and J by 3 bases, with 19 bases left in between. Looked up from germline, CDR1 is SGHNT and CDR2 is YYREEE (reference sequence). The CDR3 bases are TGTGCCAGCATCTCCGCCCCGGGAGAATTCTACGAGCAGTACTTC. Translating it yields CASISAPGEFYEQYF. Complete variable domain (other parts from reference TRBV5-4 and TRBJ2-7): ETGVTQSPTHLIKTRGQQVTLRCSSQSGHNTVSWYQQALGQGPQFIFQYYREEENGRGNFPPRFSGLQFPNYSSELNVNALELDDSALYLCASISAPGEFYEQYFGPGTRLTVT.

The chain joins TRBV27 to TRBJ1-1; TRBD1 aligns across 8 bases. From germline, CDR1 is MNHEY and CDR2 SMNVEV (reference sequence). Trimming cost V 3 bases and J 8 bases; bases outside gene matches: 2. CDR3 length equals 12 residues. CDR3 amino acids: CASSFRTGEAFF. The CDR3 DNA is TGTGCCAGCAGTTTCCGGACAGGGGAAGCTTTCTTT.

The V call is TRBV4-2, the J call TRBJ1-2; the D gene is possibly TRBD1 (5 bases). This CDR3 spans 16 amino acids. CDR1 and CDR2 (germline): LGHNA, YNFKEQ. Trimming left V 0 bases short and J 4 bases short, with 15 bases between. CDR3 sequence: CASSQEARFRAYGYTF. The DNA for the CDR3 is TGTGCCAGCAGCCAAGAGGCAAGATTCAGGGCCTATGGCTACACCTTC.

This rearrangement joins TRBV3-1 (or the pseudogene TRBV3-2) to TRBJ2-7; D is perhaps TRBD2 (7 bases). Germline assignment: CDR1 LGHDT and CDR2 YNNKEL (reference sequence). The V end was cut by 0 bases, the J end by 7 bases, with 13 bases between. This CDR3 spans 14 amino acids. Written as DNA, the CDR3 is TGTGCCAGCAGCCAAGATCGGGGGGCTGAAGAGCAGTACTTC. Translating gives CASSQDRGAEEQYF.

Comments on this clone: Other DNA variants within this sample encode the same CDR3. The chain employs TRBV29-1 and TRBJ1-2; 7 bases are a match to TRBD1. The junction had 11 bases not matched to a gene; V was cut back by 0 bases and J by 4 bases. The CDR3 has 16 residues. Germline lookup yields CDR1 SQVTM and CDR2 ANQGSEA. The CDR3 loop is CSVEDAKLGQSYGYTF. In DNA, the CDR3 is TGCAGCGTTGAAGATGCAAAATTGGGACAGTCCTATGGCTACACCTTC.

V usage is TRBV12-3 or TRBV12-4 and J usage is TRBJ1-2; tentative D call: TRBD1 (6 bases). The CDR3 totals 13 residues. V shed 6 bases and J shed 4 bases, with 12 bases lying between them. CDR3 sequence: CASSLDRLYGYTF. CDR3 DNA sequence: TGTGCCAGCAGCCTAGACAGGCTCTATGGCTACACCTTC.

This rearrangement joins TRBV7-6 to TRBJ2-3; the D gene is possibly TRBD2 (5 bases). Germline V gives CDR1 SGHVS, CDR2 FNYEAQ. Trimming took 4 bases from V and 8 from J, leaving 13 bases between them. The CDR3 runs to 13 residues. The CDR3 region is CASSYNKRGTQYF. The CDR3 nucleotides read TGTGCCAGCAGCTACAACAAACGGGGTACGCAGTATTTT.

V and J are TRBV7-2 and TRBJ2-3, with TRBD2 matching over 7 bases. Germline lookup yields CDR1 SGHTA and CDR2 FQGNSA. The V gene end was trimmed by 8 bases and the J gene end by 5 bases; junction bases not matched to a gene: 7. The CDR3 is 13 residues long. The DNA of the CDR3 is TGTGCCAGCGGGGAGGGTCTCAGAGATACGCAGTATTTT. It specifies CASGEGLRDTQYF.

The CDR3 reads CASRAGSGRETQYF. CDR3 DNA: TGTGCCAGCAGAGCCGGGAGTGGTCGAGAGACCCAGTACTTC. The V call is TRBV6-5, the J call TRBJ2-5, with D perhaps TRBD2 (6 bases). Trimming took 6 bases from V and 4 from J, leaving 15 bases between them. The CDR3 spans 14 residues. Germline V gene data show CDR1 as MNHEY and CDR2 as SVGAGI.

V and J are TRBV19 and TRBJ2-6; 7 bases map to TRBD1. Trimming cost V 5 bases and J 1 base; bases outside gene matches: 5. Germline values: CDR1 LNHDA, CDR2 SQIVND (reference sequence). The CDR3 loop spans 16 amino acids. The CDR3 loop is CASSWGTASGANVLTF. Written as DNA, the CDR3 is TGTGCCAGTAGTTGGGGGACAGCTTCTGGGGCCAACGTCCTGACTTTC.

V usage is TRBV19 and J usage is TRBJ1-2; D remains unclear. The CDR3 consists of 14 residues. CDR1 and CDR2 from the germline V gene are LNHDA and SQIVND (reference sequence). The V end lost 5 bases, the J end lost 6 bases, and 16 bases lay between the germline ends. The CDR3 sequence is CASSAPSGRNGYTF. CDR3 sequence (DNA): TGTGCCAGTAGTGCCCCCTCCGGGAGGAATGGCTACACCTTC.

The chain couples TRBV5-4 to TRBJ2-1; D ambiguous. The CDR3 extends over 16 amino acids. Germline values: CDR1 SGHNT, CDR2 YYREEE (reference sequence). V shed 4 bases and J shed 9 bases, with 23 bases lying between them. CDR3 protein: CASSPQEGALTGEQFF. The DNA of the CDR3 is TGTGCCAGCAGCCCACAAGAAGGCGCCTTGACGGGTGAGCAGTTCTTC. Complete variable domain (other parts from reference TRBV5-4 and TRBJ2-1): ETGVTQSPTHLIKTRGQQVTLRCSSQSGHNTVSWYQQALGQGPQFIFQYYREEENGRGNFPPRFSGLQFPNYSSELNVNALELDDSALYLCASSPQEGALTGEQFFGPGTRLTVL.